The entry that follows covers one T cell receptor (beta chain) sequence. Its specificity is unknown. This sample was taken from a study of cytomegalovirus exposure and HLA in healthy donors. Whole-study results and caveats: Analysis performed later showed TCR beta chains linked to HLA being more clonally expanded than equally common others.

The CDR3 totals 13 residues. Germline-derived CDR1 and CDR2 are SGHAT and FQNNGV. Trimming at V came to 2 bases and at J to 5 bases, leaving 1 base not matched to a gene. The PCR had 60 Vbeta and 13 Jbeta primers. Only in-frame clones appear in the TCRdb table, and some are missing; sequencing was by immunoSEQ multiplex PCR. The repertoire holds some 200,000 clones, about 80% seen once, with less than 20% in the top ten. Material: PBMCs. The clonotype was recovered from a man aged 40-50 years in good health and CMV-seronegative. The rearrangement uses TRBV11-2 and TRBJ2-5; 8 bases fit TRBD2. The CDR3 loop is CASSLPGGETQYF. CDR3 nucleotide sequence: TGTGCCAGCAGCTTACCGGGAGGGGAGACCCAGTACTTC.